A single TCR beta chain is shown here with its context. Its matching antigen is unknown. As for treatment: oral pan-JAK inhibitor, 5-10 mg twice daily. cDNA serving as the sequencing template came from extracted, reverse transcribed RNA. Here immunoSEQ multiplex PCR was the method, and the copy in TCRdb shows in-frame clones only, minus some. The repertoire consists of about 76,000 clones, with around 67% occurring once and the leading ten covering 20% to 25%. The CDR3 consists of 13 residues. J lost 5 bases, V lost 6 bases, and 9 bases had no gene match. The germline gives CDR1 SQVTM, CDR2 ANQGSEA. The source of the sample is a study of CD8+ T cells in alopecia areata. Study overall: Tofacitinib therapy lasting 6 to 18 months was followed by 6 months off drug. Overall study findings and caveats: Relative to normal scalp, lesional scalp, especially alopecia totalis/universalis, showed higher clonality. Any link of baseline CD8+ expansion to response, resting on one nonresponder, remains uncertain. Compared with mice, patients displayed less clear TCR sharing, possibly for HLA-related reasons.

The chain combines TRBV29-1 with TRBJ2-7; 8 nucleotides align to TRBD1. The specimen was CD8+ T cells sorted from blood, collected at week 24, from a patient treated with tofacitinib. The sequence was collected from a human donor with alopecia areata. The CDR3 nucleotides are TGCAGCGTGAGGGCAGGGGGCATGGACGAGCAGTACTTC. Amino acid sequence: CSVRAGGMDEQYF.